This T cell receptor delta chain is from a study of fetal and pediatric gammadelta thymocytes (dated by TCRdb to between 2020 and 2023). Study-wide context: To strengthen a single-cell study of gammadelta thymocyte development, the researchers used bulk gammadelta thymocyte repertoires that mixed previously published data with newly generated, unpublished data. The bulk gammadelta thymocyte repertoires combined unpublished data with previously published data (refs 27,28). A total of 10 or so subjects, comprising 3 fetal thymus donors and 7 pediatric thymus donors, were covered by the bulk gammadelta thymocyte repertoire set. Bulk TCR repertoire data were included to raise the number of subjects and reinforce the CDR3 publicity analysis. Points the paper makes about the study in general: Compared with post-natal repertoires, fetal gammadelta thymocyte repertoires had previously been reported to be enriched for TRDV2, TRGV8 and TRGV9 usage, low N additions and public CDR3s.

This clone was recorded a few times. The antigen it recognizes is unknown. No base-level quality is on record; no much larger clone is a single base apart. Staining of thymocytes was performed with Zombie NIR viability dye and with antibodies against CD3 (UCHT1), TCRgammadelta (11F2), TCRVgamma9 (IMMU360) and TCRVdelta2 (IMMU389). Bulk TRD and TRG CDR3 repertoires were produced separately from sorted Vgamma9Vdelta2 and nonVgamma9Vdelta2 gammadelta thymocytes taken from human fetal and pediatric thymuses. Pediatric thymus tissue was collected in Belgium from children having cardiac surgery. The pediatric thymus donors in the study ranged in age from roughly 1 to 11 years. As previously described, thymic cell suspensions were prepared from both fetal and post-natal thymuses. NonVgamma9Vdelta2 thymocytes were sorted as CD3+ gammadeltaTCR+ cells lacking the Vgamma9+Vdelta2+ phenotype. A FACS Aria III cell sorter (BD Biosciences) was used for cell sorting.

Reads for this sample came from an Illumina MiSeq. Under the source paper's analysis protocol: To analyze publicity, the Vgamma9Vdelta2 and nonVgamma9Vdelta2 bulk CDR3 files from each subject were merged so that every subject had one combined repertoire. CDR3 publicity was given a score from 0 to 19 by checking each amino acid sequence across 9 single-cell datasets and 10 bulk repertoires with base R and dplyr. Clone calls in TCRdb were regenerated from the public reads with CATT, after which identical DNA sequences shared one row. The V and J calls reflect TCRdb's pipeline rather than the authors' work. The sample table lists 1,500 to 2,500 delta-chain clones, around a quarter of them with a count of one. The ten largest account for roughly 4.3% of the sample. V is shortened by 7 bases, J by 0 bases, and the region joining them spans 48 bases. The germline V gene encodes CDR1 TSWWSYY and CDR2 QGS. Including cysteine and phenylalanine, the CDR3 has 26 amino acids. The only DNA kept is the CDR3, 78 bases in frame from the first base.

Recombination connected TRDV1 to TRDJ1; the D gene remains uncertain. The origin of this receptor is a child who underwent cardiac surgery and was recorded as healthy. The sequenced sample was non-Vgamma9Vdelta2 gamma-delta T cells from the thymus. The cell subset or site label here, explained by the study, means: CD3+gammadeltaTCR+ thymocytes not co-expressing Vgamma9 and Vdelta2. The sequence in DNA is TGTGCTCTTGTGTCCCCGACAATGCGCGGGCAACTCCCAGACTTGTCGGGTGCCGCTTACACCGATAAACTCATCTTT. Its protein is CALVSPTMRGQLPDLSGAAYTDKLIF.